This TCR beta chain was documented in a study of blood T cell repertoires in COVID-19. Study information: The origin of the acute and convalescent COVID-19 samples was the United States, Italy and Spain. T cells, B-cell-depleted T cells, or PBMCs provided the cDNA or gDNA that served as material.

Symptom resolution, clearance, or two negative PCRs marked donors in Cohort 3 as recovered. The CDR3 extends over 11 amino acids. J gave up 15 bases and V 3 bases, and 6 bases lay outside the gene matches. Per the germline V gene, CDR1 is SGHDT and CDR2 is YYEEEE. Source study methods: Researchers report that nucleated cell counts were estimated from reference gene primer amplification. Clones were sequenced by immunoSEQ multiplex PCR, and TCRdb holds only the in-frame ones, with some missing. From that table come the V and J calls and clone size; the DNA was used to work out D and trimming. The sample contains around 230,000 clones, approximately 80% of which appear only once.

Sequenced: PBMCs or T cells enriched from blood (not recorded which). This TCR was recovered from a man aged 40-55 years who had recovered from COVID-19. The V and J genes are TRBV5-6 and TRBJ2-1; 7 bases are shared with TRBD1. This chain's CDR3 is CASSWGQRWFF. In DNA form, the CDR3 reads TGTGCCAGCAGCTGGGGACAGAGGTGGTTCTTC.